This passage covers 24 T cell receptor beta chains from one sample sequenced in a study of T-cell reconstitution after alpha-beta-depleted transplantation in children (TCRdb year 2016). The library was obtained by PCR. The sequencer was an Illumina HiSeq 2500. TCR library preparation used molecular barcoding, with unique molecular identifiers applied to normalize quantification of the TCRbeta repertoire. TCRdb redid the processing of the public reads, applying fastp at Q25 and MiXCR, and retained in-frame beta chains. Every CDR3 protein is listed once, alongside the most common genes and DNA of its rows. The table for this sample lists approximately 170,000 distinct CDR3 sequences; around 10% of them were counted only once. The top ten hold 13% of the sample. The treatment or condition label corresponds to: allogeneic hematopoietic cell transplantation with graft depleted of TCRalphabeta T cells and CD19 B cells.

The source material was PBMCs, sampled before TCRalphabeta/CD19-depleted stem cell transplant. Every receptor here comes from a boy aged 2 to 9 with acute myeloid leukemia, due to receive a stem cell transplant.

This clonotype was counted ten times or more. V gene TRBV27 combines with J gene TRBJ1-6; D remains unclear. The CDR3 is made up of 16 amino acids. Trimming pared 1 base from V and 0 bases from J, leaving 7 bases between. Germline lookup yields CDR1 MNHEY and CDR2 SMNVEV (reference sequence). CDR3 residues: CASSLLATSYNSPLHF. For the CDR3, the DNA is TGTGCCAGCAGTTTATTAGCGACCTCCTATAATTCACCCCTCCACTTT.

A word on this clonotype: One base away lies a much larger clone, so this may be a sequencing read error. The rearrangement links TRBV6-1 to TRBJ1-1; perhaps TRBD1 as D (6 bases). CDR1 and CDR2 (germline): MNHNS, SASEGT. This CDR3 has 12 amino acids. The CDR3 nucleotides are TGTGCCAGCAGTGCAGGGGCTGCAGGAGCTCTCTTT. Translation: CASSAGAAGALF.

This clonotype was found many times. V is TRBV20-1 and J is TRBJ2-2, with D possibly matching TRBD1 (6 bases). From germline, CDR1 is DFQATT and CDR2 SNEGSKA (reference sequence). The CDR3 length is 13 residues. V was clipped by 5 bases and J by 5 bases, with 12 bases between them. In nucleotides, the CDR3 is TGCAGTGCTCTAACAGGGAAGACCGGGGAGCTGTTTTTT. Its translation is CSALTGKTGELFF.

The table lists this clonotype with many counts. The chain has TRBV3-1 and TRBJ2-1; TRBD1 aligns across 12 bases. Per the germline V gene, CDR1 is LGHDT and CDR2 is YNNKEL (reference sequence). V shed 8 bases and J 7 bases; nucleotides not matched to a gene: 6. The CDR3 has 14 residues. The CDR3 bases are TGTGCCAGCTCCCGGGACAGGGGGCAAAATGAGCAGTTCTTC. It encodes CASSRDRGQNEQFF.

This clonotype was seen ten or more times. The CDR3 DNA sequence: TGTGCCAGCAGTTTTAGGCTTCGTGGGGTTAAAGGGGAGCAGTACTTC. Its translation: CASSFRLRGVKGEQYF. V gene TRBV12-3 or TRBV12-4 combines with J gene TRBJ2-7; no definite D call. This CDR3 contains 16 residues. Trimming shortened V by 3 bases and J by 7 bases, and 22 bases separated the two germline ends.

As concerns this clonotype: A read error may be the cause here, since a much bigger clone is one base away. V is TRBV4-2 and J is TRBJ2-1; D is perhaps TRBD2 (5 bases). V shed 0 bases and J shed 8 bases, with 17 bases lying between them. CDR3 length: 16 residues. Looked up from germline, CDR1 is LGHNA and CDR2 is YNFKEQ. The CDR3 DNA is TGTGCCAGCAGCCAAGATCTGGGGTTAGTGGGAGATGAGCAGTTCTTC. Amino acid sequence: CASSQDLGLVGDEQFF.

This clonotype was observed many times. This chain links TRBV5-1 with TRBJ1-5, with D perhaps matching TRBD1 (6 bases). CDR1 and CDR2 from the germline V gene are SGHRS and YFSETQ. This CDR3 is built from 15 residues. Trimming stripped 1 base from V and 4 bases from J, with 12 bases between. CDR3 coding DNA: TGCGCCAGCAGCTTGTCTGGGGGCGAGAATCAGCCCCAGCATTTT. This gives the protein CASSLSGGENQPQHF.

This clonotype was counted many times. V and J are TRBV6-5 and TRBJ1-2; a possible D gene is TRBD1 (5 bases). Germline CDR1 and CDR2: MNHEY and SVGAGI. This CDR3 region has 13 residues. The V and J ends lost 0 bases and 4 bases respectively, with 6 bases between them. The DNA for the CDR3 is TGTGCCAGCAGTTACTCGGGGCGCTATGGCTACACCTTC. Translation gives CASSYSGRYGYTF.

This clonotype was counted many times. The chain uses TRBV4-1 and TRBJ1-5, with D maybe TRBD1 (6 bases). Trimming removed 4 bases at V and 5 bases at J, with 12 bases between. Germline loops: CDR1 MGHRA, CDR2 YSYEKL. The CDR3 sequence is 14 residues long. This chain's CDR3 is CASSPQGFYQPQHF. The CDR3 DNA reads TGCGCCAGCAGCCCCCAGGGGTTCTATCAGCCCCAGCATTTT.

By proportion, this clonotype is large. V usage is TRBV27 and J usage is TRBJ2-2; 7 nucleotides align to TRBD2. Germline V gene data show CDR1 as MNHEY and CDR2 as SMNVEV (reference sequence). The CDR3 loop spans 13 amino acids. V lost 5 bases and J lost 6; bases outside the gene matches: 3. The CDR3 reads CASSPTSAGELFF. Here the CDR3 DNA reads TGTGCCAGCAGTCCCACTAGCGCCGGGGAGCTGTTTTTT.

In its sample, this clonotype was seen many times. V is TRBV19 and J is TRBJ2-7; D possibly corresponds to TRBD1 (6 bases). With 4 bases removed from V and 2 bases from J, the gap between germline ends came to 15 bases. Germline loops: CDR1 LNHDA, CDR2 SQIVND (reference sequence). The CDR3 runs 15 residues. This chain's CDR3 is CASSKNRDATYEQYF. Written as DNA, the CDR3 is TGTGCCAGTAGTAAAAACAGGGACGCCACCTACGAGCAGTACTTC.

This clonotype occurred many times. V and J are TRBV3-1 and TRBJ2-2, with D unresolved. The germline V gene encodes CDR1 LGHDT and CDR2 YNNKEL (reference sequence). Trimming took off 0 bases at V and 4 bases at J, with 12 bases between the two ends. This CDR3 is built from 16 residues. CDR3 nucleotide sequence: TGTGCCAGCAGCCAAGATTCGGCGACACTCACCGGGGAGCTGTTTTTT. Residues: CASSQDSATLTGELFF.

In this sample, this clonotype turned up many times. The gene calls are TRBV6-1 and TRBJ2-1; D might be TRBD1 (5 bases). Germline-derived CDR1 and CDR2 are MNHNS and SASEGT. V lost 6 bases to trimming and J lost 1 base, with 13 bases between them. This CDR3 is built from 15 residues. CDR3 sequence: CASSQDSKSYNEQFF. In DNA form, the CDR3 reads TGTGCCAGCAGCCAAGACAGCAAGTCCTACAATGAGCAGTTCTTC.

This clonotype occurred many times. The genes are TRBV19 and TRBJ1-2; TRBD1 aligns across 10 bases. The V gene end was trimmed by 3 bases and the J gene end by 8 bases; junction bases not matched to a gene: 12. Germline CDR1 reads LNHDA; CDR2 reads SQIVND (reference sequence). The CDR3 totals 16 residues. The CDR3 region is CASSIGLGQGPVGYTF. The CDR3 nucleotides read TGTGCCAGTAGTATTGGGTTGGGACAGGGGCCGGTCGGCTACACCTTC.

This clonotype appeared many times. This chain joins TRBV12-3 or TRBV12-4 and TRBJ2-1; 8 positions agree with TRBD2. Trimming removed 6 bases from V and 1 base from J; junction bases left unmatched: 8. The CDR3 loop spans 16 amino acids. The CDR3 DNA follows: TGTGCCAGCAGCCCGACTAGCGTGGCGTCCTACAATGAGCAGTTCTTC. This encodes CASSPTSVASYNEQFF.

The V and J genes are TRBV28 and TRBJ2-3, with D perhaps TRBD1 (6 bases). There are 17 residues in the CDR3. In germline, CDR1 is MDHEN, CDR2 SYDVKM. Trimming shortened V by 6 bases and J by 0 bases, and 19 bases separated the two germline ends. CDR3 nucleotides: TGTGCCAGCAGGGGTATGGACAGAGGCTATAGCACAGATACGCAGTATTTT. It yields the protein CASRGMDRGYSTDTQYF. The entire variable domain, with the rest obtained from reference TRBV28 and TRBJ2-3, is as follows: DVKVTQSSRYLVKRTGEKVFLECVQDMDHENMFWYRQDPGLGLRLIYFSYDVKMKEKGDIPEGYSVSREKKERFSLILESASTNQTSMYLCASRGMDRGYSTDTQYFGPGTRLTVL.

V is TRBV6-1 and J is TRBJ1-6; D uncertain. CDR3 length equals 14 residues. Trimming shortened V by 4 bases and J by 0 bases, and 4 bases separated the two germline ends. The germline V gene encodes CDR1 MNHNS and CDR2 SASEGT. CDR3 loop: CASSGLSYNSPLHF. The CDR3 DNA is TGTGCCAGCAGTGGACTCTCCTATAATTCACCCCTCCACTTT.

This clonotype was found many times. The chain links TRBV7-9 to TRBJ1-2; TRBD1 matches 9 bases. The V gene end was trimmed by 2 bases and the J gene end by 7 bases; junction bases not matched to a gene: 5. Germline V gene lookup returns CDR1 SEHNR and CDR2 FQNEAQ (reference sequence). The CDR3 contains 14 residues. CDR3 coding DNA: TGTGCCAGCAGCTTACGGACAGGGGACGGTGGCTACACCTTC. It specifies CASSLRTGDGGYTF.

This clonotype was seen many times. The genes are TRBV20-1 and TRBJ2-1, with TRBD1 matching over 7 bases. The junction had 6 bases not matched to a gene; V was cut back by 6 bases and J by 10 bases. The CDR3 sequence is 11 residues long. Germline CDR1 DFQATT, CDR2 SNEGSKA (reference sequence). CDR3 region: CSARDRDEQFF. For the CDR3, the DNA is TGCAGTGCCCGTGACAGGGACGAGCAGTTCTTC.

This clonotype was seen at least ten times. The J gene is TRBJ1-2, the V gene TRBV10-3, with 8 bases that match TRBD1. Per the germline V gene, CDR1 is ENHRY and CDR2 is SYGVKD. The ends lost 6 bases at V and 10 bases at J; junction bases unmatched: 10. The CDR3 is 13 amino acids. In nucleotides, the CDR3 is TGTGCCATCAGGACCCGGGACAGGCCTGACTACACCTTC. It encodes CAIRTRDRPDYTF.

This clonotype was counted ten times or more. The V gene is TRBV5-1, the J gene TRBJ1-6; D not resolved. Trimming left V 0 bases short and J 11 bases short, with 15 bases between. From germline, CDR1 is SGHRS and CDR2 YFSETQ. The CDR3 is 15 amino acids. The CDR3 nucleotides are TGCGCCAGCAGCTTGGAGGCGACGGGTGAAACACCCCTCCACTTT. This translates into CASSLEATGETPLHF.

This clonotype was seen repeatedly, ten times or more. The chain links TRBV27 to TRBJ2-3; no reliable D call. Germline CDR1 MNHEY, CDR2 SMNVEV (reference sequence). The CDR3 is 11 residues long. The V and J ends lost 8 bases and 0 bases respectively, with 3 bases between them. The DNA of the CDR3 is TGTGCCAGCCCTAGCACAGATACGCAGTATTTT. The encoded protein is CASPSTDTQYF.

There are a few counts of this clonotype. CDR3 coding DNA: TGCAGCGTTGAAGACGGACTAGCGGGAGGAGAGCAGTTCTTC. Amino acid sequence: CSVEDGLAGGEQFF. This chain joins TRBV29-1 and TRBJ2-1; 14 bases fit TRBD2. V was pared by 0 bases and J by 10 bases, with 2 bases of the junction left unmatched. CDR3 length: 14 amino acids. The germline CDR1 and CDR2 sequences are SQVTM and ANQGSEA.

This clonotype has at least ten counts. The rearrangement joins TRBV7-2 to TRBJ2-1, with 9 bases fitting TRBD1. J gave up 7 bases and V 3 bases, and 4 bases lay outside the gene matches. Germline V CDR1 and CDR2: SGHTA, FQGNSA. The CDR3 contains 14 residues. The CDR3 DNA follows: TGTGCCAGCAGCTTTCGACAGGGGGAGAATGAGCAGTTCTTC. Translation: CASSFRQGENEQFF.